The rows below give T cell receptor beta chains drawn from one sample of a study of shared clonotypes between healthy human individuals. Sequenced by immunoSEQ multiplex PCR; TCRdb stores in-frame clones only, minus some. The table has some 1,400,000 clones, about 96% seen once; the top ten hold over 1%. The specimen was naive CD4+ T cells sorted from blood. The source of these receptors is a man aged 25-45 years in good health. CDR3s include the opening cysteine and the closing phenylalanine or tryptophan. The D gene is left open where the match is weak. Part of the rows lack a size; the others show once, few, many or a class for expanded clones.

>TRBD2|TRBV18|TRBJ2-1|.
TGTGCCAGCTCACCGGAGGGACTAGCGAGTTACAATGAGCAGTTCTTC
CASSPEGLASYNEQFF
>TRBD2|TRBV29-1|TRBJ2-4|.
TGCAGCGTTGTGTTCCTAGCGGACCTAGCCAAAAACATTCAGTACTTC
CSVVFLADLAKNIQYF
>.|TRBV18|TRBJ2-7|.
TGTGCCAGCTCACCCCAGAAGACAGGCCTAGGCTACGAGCAGTACTTC
CASSPQKTGLGYEQYF
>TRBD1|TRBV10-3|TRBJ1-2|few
TGTGCCATCAGTGCGACAGGGGGCGATGGCTACACCTTC
CAISATGGDGYTF
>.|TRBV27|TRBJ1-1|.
TGTGCCAGCAGCTTTCTCCCCGGAAGCACTGAAGCTTTCTTT
CASSFLPGSTEAFF
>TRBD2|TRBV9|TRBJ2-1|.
TGTGCCAGCAGCGTTAGACTAGCGGATTACAATGAGCAGTTCTTC
CASSVRLADYNEQFF
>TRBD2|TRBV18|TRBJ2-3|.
TGTGCCAGCTCACCAATTGCGAGACTAGCGGGAGGCAAGATTGGGAATACGCAGTATTTT
CASSPIARLAGGKIGNTQYF
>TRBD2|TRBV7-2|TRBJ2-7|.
TGTGCCAGCAGCCCTAGCGGCTCCTCCTACGAGCAGTACTTC
CASSPSGSSYEQYF
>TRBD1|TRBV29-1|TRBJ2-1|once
TGCAGCGTTGTCGACAGGGGCGATGAGCAGTTCTTC
CSVVDRGDEQFF
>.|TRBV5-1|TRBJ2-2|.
TGCGCCAGCAGCTACGAACACACCGGGGAGCTGTTTTTT
CASSYEHTGELFF
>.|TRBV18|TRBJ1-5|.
TGTGCCAGCTCACCAGTAGGAGTAGGCGGCAATCAGCCCCAGCATTTT
CASSPVGVGGNQPQHF
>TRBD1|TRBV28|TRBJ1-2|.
TGTGCCAGCAGCTGGGACAGTCTTAACTATGGCTACACCTTC
CASSWDSLNYGYTF
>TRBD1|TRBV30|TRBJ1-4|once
TGTGCCTTGACAGGGACTAATGAAAAACTGTTTTTT
CALTGTNEKLFF
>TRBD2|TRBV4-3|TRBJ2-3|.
TGCGCCAGCAGCCAAGATGGACGAGGGACTAGCGGGATCACAGATACGCAGTATTTT
CASSQDGRGTSGITDTQYF
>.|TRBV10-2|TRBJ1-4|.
TGCGCCAGCAGTCGGGGGCTTAATGAAAAACTGTTTTTT
CASSRGLNEKLFF
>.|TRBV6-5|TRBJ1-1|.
TGTGCCAGCAGGCCGGGAACAGAAGTCACTGAAGCTTTCTTT
CASRPGTEVTEAFF